This T cell receptor (beta chain) was captured by sequencing in a study of shared clonotypes between healthy human individuals. Comments on this clone: The junction does not match germline at one end; this may be a read error.

Assay: immunoSEQ multiplex PCR; the TCRdb copy retains only in-frame clones and omits some. The sample consists of about 1.5 million clones, around 97% of them appearing once. The germline gives CDR1 SSHAT, CDR2 FNYEAQ (reference sequence). CDR3 length equals 13 residues. The sample comprised naive CD4+ T cells sorted from blood. Noted subset: CD45RA+ positively selected. The gene calls are TRBV7-7 and TRBJ2-1; the D gene is possibly TRBD1 (5 bases). The clonotype originates from a man aged 30 to 45 in good health. The CDR3 sequence: CASSRGHYNEQFF. CDR3 coding DNA: TGTGCTAGCAGCCGCGGACACTACAATGAGCAGTTCTTC.